Listed here are 21 T cell receptor beta chains from one sample, sequenced in a study of T cells after yellow fever vaccination. TCRdb used MiXCR to reprocess the 5' RACE reads, holding one entry per CDR3 protein. Of about 300,000 distinct CDR3 sequences in the sample, approximately 4.2% were seen once. The starting material was PBMCs, obtained 5 days after the yellow fever booster vaccination. The receptors originated from a man younger than 35 who received the YFV17D yellow fever vaccine.

This clonotype was counted many times. V usage is TRBV19 and J usage is TRBJ2-3; weak D call: TRBD2 (5 bases). This CDR3 has 15 amino acids. Trimming shortened V by 3 bases and J by 2 bases, and 12 bases separated the two germline ends. The germline V gene encodes CDR1 LNHDA and CDR2 SQIVND (reference sequence). The CDR3 reads CASSMVAGYTDTQYF. DNA for the CDR3: TGTGCCAGTAGTATGGTGGCGGGCTACACAGATACGCAGTATTTT.

The rearrangement joins TRBV5-6 to TRBJ2-2; D is undetermined. The CDR3 is made up of 13 amino acids. The germline gives CDR1 SGHDT, CDR2 YYEEEE. V dropped 0 bases and J dropped 6 bases, with 6 bases sitting between them. The CDR3 region is CASSLEGSGELFF. The CDR3 coding sequence is TGTGCCAGCAGCTTGGAGGGTTCCGGGGAGCTGTTTTTT.

There are many counts of this clonotype. The rearrangement joins TRBV7-2 to TRBJ2-2; unclear D gene. This CDR3 region has 12 residues. Germline CDR1 SGHTA, CDR2 FQGNSA. V was shortened by 6 bases and J by 7 bases, with 9 bases between the two germline ends. CDR3 nucleotide sequence: TGTGCCAGCAGGGGAAATGGCGGGGAGCTGTTTTTT. Translation: CASRGNGGELFF.

This clonotype was observed many times. V and J are TRBV4-3 and TRBJ1-4; tentative D call: TRBD1 (6 bases). V gave up 2 bases and J gave up 14 bases, with 12 bases separating them. In germline, CDR1 is LGHNA, CDR2 YSLEER. This CDR3 is 12 amino acids long. The CDR3 region has the DNA TGCGCCAGCAGCCAACAGACAGGACGGCTGTTTTTT. It is translated as CASSQQTGRLFF.

This clonotype occurred many times. The chain carries TRBV11-3 and TRBJ2-1; 9 nucleotides line up with TRBD1. CDR3 size: 14 residues. The germline CDR1 and CDR2 sequences are SGHNT and YENEEA. V trimming: 5 bases; J trimming: 9 bases; junction bases outside the gene matches: 8. The CDR3 loop is CASSGQGRRGEQFF. The CDR3 DNA sequence: TGTGCCAGCAGCGGACAGGGGCGACGGGGTGAGCAGTTCTTC.

This clonotype has a count of ten or more. The chain employs TRBV12-3 or TRBV12-4 and TRBJ1-2; 10 nucleotides agree with TRBD1. CDR3 length equals 13 residues. Trimming cost V 5 bases and J 8 bases; bases outside gene matches: 5. CDR3 sequence (DNA): TGTGCCAGCAGTCAGACAGGGGGCCGGGGCTACACCTTC. As protein: CASSQTGGRGYTF.

CDR3 DNA sequence: TGCAGTGCTAGAGGACTAGGCAATGAGCAGTTCTTC. As protein: CSARGLGNEQFF. The chain combines TRBV20-1 with TRBJ2-1, with D maybe TRBD2 (6 bases). V was cut by 1 base and J by 6 bases, with 7 bases left in between. This CDR3 comprises 12 residues. Germline loops: CDR1 DFQATT, CDR2 SNEGSKA (reference sequence).

J is TRBJ1-1 and V is TRBV5-4; no clear D. Trimming cost V 2 bases and J 3 bases, with 11 bases left between them. Per germline, CDR1 SGHNT and CDR2 YYREEE (reference sequence). This CDR3 comprises 14 residues. The CDR3 DNA sequence: TGTGCCAGCAGCTTTCAGGCCTTACACACTGAAGCTTTCTTT. This encodes CASSFQALHTEAFF.

This clonotype has a handful of counts. The chain couples TRBV25-1 to TRBJ1-1; 10 bases agree with TRBD1. J gave up 3 bases and V 4 bases, and 5 bases lay outside the gene matches. The CDR3 spans 15 residues. Germline-derived CDR1 and CDR2 are MGHDK and SYGVNS. The CDR3 DNA follows: TGTGCCAGCAGTGGGACAGGGGGTTGGGACACTGAAGCTTTCTTT. It codes for CASSGTGGWDTEAFF.

The chain employs TRBV9 and TRBJ1-2, with D possibly matching TRBD1 (5 bases). This CDR3 region has 15 residues. V was shortened by 4 bases and J by 8 bases, with 21 bases between the two germline ends. The germline V gene has CDR1 SGDLS and CDR2 YYNGEE. The CDR3 region is CASSPTSGPRGGYTF. In DNA form, the CDR3 reads TGTGCCAGCAGCCCAACCTCAGGGCCCCGGGGGGGCTACACCTTC.

This clonotype was detected only a few times. The J gene is TRBJ2-2, the V gene TRBV6-5, with 12 bases that match TRBD2. The CDR3 spans 18 residues. V lost 2 bases to trimming and J lost 5 bases; unmatched junction nucleotides: 9. Germline V CDR1 and CDR2: MNHEY, SVGAGI. This chain's CDR3 is CASSYVASGGAGTGELFF. In DNA form, the CDR3 reads TGTGCCAGCAGTTACGTCGCTAGCGGGGGGGCAGGGACCGGGGAGCTGTTTTTT.

This clonotype was detected many times. The V and J genes are TRBV6-2 or TRBV6-3 and TRBJ2-7; D tentatively reads TRBD1 or TRBD2 (6 bases each). CDR1 MNHEY and CDR2 SVGEGT come from the germline V gene. Trimming took off 7 bases at V and 1 base at J, with 17 bases between the two ends. CDR3 length equals 15 residues. The CDR3 region has the DNA TGTGCCAGCATCTCCTCGGGGGCCTCATCCTACGAGCAGTACTTC. Protein: CASISSGASSYEQYF.

This clonotype showed up just a few times. The gene calls are TRBV6-6 and TRBJ2-2; 7 nucleotides line up with TRBD2. CDR1 and CDR2 (germline): MNHNY, SVGAGI (reference sequence). The CDR3 is 16 residues long. The J segment lost 4 bases and the V segment lost 0 bases, leaving 5 bases of the junction unmatched. In DNA form, the CDR3 reads TGTGCCAGCAGTTACTCGAACCTAGCGGTCACCGGGGAGCTGTTTTTT. Its protein product is CASSYSNLAVTGELFF.

In its sample, this clonotype was seen a few times. The gene calls are TRBV18 and TRBJ1-1, with a weak D call TRBD1 (5 bases). V lost 6 bases to trimming and J lost 4 bases, with 15 bases between them. The CDR3 loop spans 14 amino acids. CDR1 is KGHSH and CDR2 is LQKENI in the germline V gene. CDR3 sequence (DNA): TGTGCCAGCTCTCACGACAGCCGGGGCACTGAAGCTTTCTTT. It specifies CASSHDSRGTEAFF.

To note about this clonotype: The junction does not match germline at one end; this may be a read error. The rearrangement uses TRBV18 and TRBJ1-6; D perhaps matches TRBD1 (5 bases). Germline V lookup: CDR1 KGHSH, CDR2 LQKENI. This CDR3 is 14 amino acids long. The CDR3: CASSPTQGNPPLHF. The CDR3 nucleotides are TGTGCCAGCTCACCAACGCAGGGTAATCCACCCCTCCACTTT.

The V call is TRBV5-4, the J call TRBJ2-7; possibly TRBD1 for D (6 bases). The germline V gene has CDR1 SGHNT and CDR2 YYREEE (reference sequence). V was clipped by 0 bases and J by 3 bases, with 7 bases between them. The CDR3 loop spans 13 amino acids. CDR3 sequence (DNA): TGTGCCAGCAGCTTGGACAGGGTCTACGAGCAGTACGTC. This sequence encodes CASSLDRVYEQYV.

In this sample, this clonotype turned up a few times. The chain has TRBV5-4 and TRBJ1-2; TRBD1 might be the D (6 bases). CDR3 length equals 15 residues. CDR1 and CDR2 (germline): SGHNT, YYREEE (reference sequence). V dropped 4 bases and J dropped 4 bases, with 17 bases sitting between them. CDR3 bases: TGTGCCAGCAGCCCGGCCAGGGGAGGATTCTATGGCTACACCTTC. Translated: CASSPARGGFYGYTF.

In its sample, this clonotype was seen a few times. This chain connects TRBV12-3 or TRBV12-4 to TRBJ1-4; D may be TRBD1 (5 bases). With 7 bases removed from V and 3 bases from J, the gap between germline ends came to 15 bases. This CDR3 has 15 amino acids. The DNA of the CDR3 is TGTGCCAGCACCCCCCGCAGGGCTGCTAATGAAAAACTGTTTTTT. Its protein is CASTPRRAANEKLFF.

This clonotype was found a few times. The CDR3 nucleotides read TGTGCCAGCAGCGGCCCAGCCCCATACGAGCAGTACTTC. It specifies CASSGPAPYEQYF. This chain connects TRBV7-2 to TRBJ2-7; D call uncertain. The CDR3 is 13 amino acids. V was trimmed by 5 bases and J by 4 bases, leaving 12 bases between them. Germline CDR1 reads SGHTA; CDR2 reads FQGNSA.

This clonotype appeared a few times. V is TRBV19 and J is TRBJ2-5; D unclear. The V gene's germline CDR1 is LNHDA and CDR2 SQIVND (reference sequence). Trimming removed 7 bases at V and 1 base at J, with 10 bases between. The CDR3 has 13 residues. The CDR3 DNA follows: TGTGCCAGTAAAGACTTATCCCAAGAGACCCAGTACTTC. Protein product: CASKDLSQETQYF.

This clonotype was seen only a few times. The rearrangement links TRBV12-3 or TRBV12-4 to TRBJ1-5; the D is unclear. The V and J ends lost 0 bases and 5 bases respectively, with 5 bases between them. This CDR3 spans 13 amino acids. This chain's CDR3 is CASSLASHQPQHF. CDR3 bases: TGTGCCAGCAGTTTAGCAAGTCATCAGCCCCAGCATTTT.